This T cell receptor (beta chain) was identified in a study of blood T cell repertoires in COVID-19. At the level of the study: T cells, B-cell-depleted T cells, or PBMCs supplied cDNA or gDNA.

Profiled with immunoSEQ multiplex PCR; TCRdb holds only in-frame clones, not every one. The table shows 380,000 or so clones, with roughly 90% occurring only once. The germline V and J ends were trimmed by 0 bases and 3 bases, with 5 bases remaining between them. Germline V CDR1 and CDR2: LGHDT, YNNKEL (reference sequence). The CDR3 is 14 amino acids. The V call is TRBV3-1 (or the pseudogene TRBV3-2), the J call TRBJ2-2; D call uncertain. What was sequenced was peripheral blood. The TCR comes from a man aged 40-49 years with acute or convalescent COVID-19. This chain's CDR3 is CASSQDQDTGELFF. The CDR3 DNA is TGTGCCAGCAGCCAAGATCAGGACACCGGGGAGCTGTTTTTT.